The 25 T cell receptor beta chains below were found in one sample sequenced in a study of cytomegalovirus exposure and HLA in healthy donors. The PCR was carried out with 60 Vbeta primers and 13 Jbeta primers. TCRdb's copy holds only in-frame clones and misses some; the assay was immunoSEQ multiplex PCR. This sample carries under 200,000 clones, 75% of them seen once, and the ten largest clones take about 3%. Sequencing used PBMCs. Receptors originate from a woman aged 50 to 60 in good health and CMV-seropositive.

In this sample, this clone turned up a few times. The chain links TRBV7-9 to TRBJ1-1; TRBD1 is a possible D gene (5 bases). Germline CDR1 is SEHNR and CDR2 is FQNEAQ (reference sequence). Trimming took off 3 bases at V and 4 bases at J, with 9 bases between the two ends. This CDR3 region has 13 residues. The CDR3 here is CASSLFGGTEAFF. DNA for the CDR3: TGTGCCAGCAGCTTGTTCGGGGGCACTGAAGCTTTCTTT.

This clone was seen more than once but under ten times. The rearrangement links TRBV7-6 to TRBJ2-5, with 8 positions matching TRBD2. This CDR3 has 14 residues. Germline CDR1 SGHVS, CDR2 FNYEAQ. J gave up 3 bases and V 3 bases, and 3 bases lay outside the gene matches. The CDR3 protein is CASSFRGGEETQYF. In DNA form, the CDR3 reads TGTGCCAGCAGCTTCCGGGGGGGGGAAGAGACCCAGTACTTC. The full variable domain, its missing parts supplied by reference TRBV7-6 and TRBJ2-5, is GAGVSQSPRYKVTKRGQDVALRCDPISGHVSLYWYRQALGQGPEFLTYFNYEAQQDKSGLPNDRFSAERPEGSISTLTIQRTEQRDSAMYRCASSFRGGEETQYFGPGTRLLVL.

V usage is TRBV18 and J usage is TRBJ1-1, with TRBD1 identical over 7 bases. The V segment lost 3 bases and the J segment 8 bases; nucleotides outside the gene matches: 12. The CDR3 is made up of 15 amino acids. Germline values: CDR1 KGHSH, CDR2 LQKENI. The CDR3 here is CASSPPNIRGREAFF. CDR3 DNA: TGTGCCAGCTCACCGCCGAATATCAGGGGGAGGGAAGCTTTCTTT.

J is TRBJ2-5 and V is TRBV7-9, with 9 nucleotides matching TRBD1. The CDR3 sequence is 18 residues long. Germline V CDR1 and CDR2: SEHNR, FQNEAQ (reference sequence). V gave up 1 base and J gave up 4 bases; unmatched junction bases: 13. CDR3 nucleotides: TGTGCCAGCAGCTTAGGTTTAGATGGGACAGGGATCGGAGAGACCCAGTACTTC. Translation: CASSLGLDGTGIGETQYF.

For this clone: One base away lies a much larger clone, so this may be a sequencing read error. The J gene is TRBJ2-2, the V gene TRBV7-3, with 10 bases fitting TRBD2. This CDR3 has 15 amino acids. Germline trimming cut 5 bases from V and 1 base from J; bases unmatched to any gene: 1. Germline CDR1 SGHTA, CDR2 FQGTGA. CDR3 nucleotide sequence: TGTGCCAGCAGCCGACTAGCGGGGAACACCGGGGAGCTGTTTTTT. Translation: CASSRLAGNTGELFF.

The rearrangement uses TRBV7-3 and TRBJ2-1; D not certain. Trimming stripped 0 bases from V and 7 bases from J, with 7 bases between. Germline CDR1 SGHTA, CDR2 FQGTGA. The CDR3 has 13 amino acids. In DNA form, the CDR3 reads TGTGCCAGCAGCTTAACATTCGGGAATGAGCAGTTCTTC. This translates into CASSLTFGNEQFF.

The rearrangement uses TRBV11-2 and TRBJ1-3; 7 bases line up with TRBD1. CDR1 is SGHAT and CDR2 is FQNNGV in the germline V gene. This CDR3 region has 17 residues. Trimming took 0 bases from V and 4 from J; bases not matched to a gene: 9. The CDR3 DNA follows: TGTGCCAGCAGCTTAGATTTGTACAGGGGTACAGGAAACACCATATATTTT. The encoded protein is CASSLDLYRGTGNTIYF. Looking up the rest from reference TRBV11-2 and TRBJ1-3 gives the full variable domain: EAGVAQSPRYKIIEKRQSVAFWCNPISGHATLYWYQQILGQGPKLLIQFQNNGVVDDSQLPKDRFSAERLKGVDSTLKIQPAKLEDSAVYLCASSLDLYRGTGNTIYFGEGSWLTVV.

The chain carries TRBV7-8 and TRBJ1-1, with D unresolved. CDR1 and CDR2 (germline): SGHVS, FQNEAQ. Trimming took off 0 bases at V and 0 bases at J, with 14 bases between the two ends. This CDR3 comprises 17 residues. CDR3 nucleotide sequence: TGTGCCAGCAGCTTAGCCGCTGGTGGGCTTATGAACACTGAAGCTTTCTTT. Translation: CASSLAAGGLMNTEAFF.

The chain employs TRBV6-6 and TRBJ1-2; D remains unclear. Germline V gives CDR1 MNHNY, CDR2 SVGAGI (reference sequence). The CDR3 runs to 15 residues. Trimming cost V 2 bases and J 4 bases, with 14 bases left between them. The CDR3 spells CASSYDQSSGYGYTF. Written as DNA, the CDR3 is TGTGCCAGCAGTTACGACCAGTCCTCGGGCTATGGCTACACCTTC.

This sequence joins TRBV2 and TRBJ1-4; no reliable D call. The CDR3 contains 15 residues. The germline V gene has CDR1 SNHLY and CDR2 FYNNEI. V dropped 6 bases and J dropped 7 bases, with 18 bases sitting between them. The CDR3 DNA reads TGTGCCAGCAGGGTCCCCCTGGTGGGCAGTGAAAAACTGTTTTTT. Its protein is CASRVPLVGSEKLFF.

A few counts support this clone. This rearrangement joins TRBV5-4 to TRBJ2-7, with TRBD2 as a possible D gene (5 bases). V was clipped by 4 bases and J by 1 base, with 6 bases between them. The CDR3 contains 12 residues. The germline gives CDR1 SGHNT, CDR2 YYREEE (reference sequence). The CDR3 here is CASSEGSYEQYF. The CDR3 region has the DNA TGTGCCAGCAGCGAGGGTTCCTACGAGCAGTACTTC.

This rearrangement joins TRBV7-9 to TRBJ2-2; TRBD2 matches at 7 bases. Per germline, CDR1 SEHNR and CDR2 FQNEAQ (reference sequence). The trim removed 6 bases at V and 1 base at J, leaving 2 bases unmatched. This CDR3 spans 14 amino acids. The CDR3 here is CASSSGRNTGELFF. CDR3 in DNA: TGTGCCAGCAGTAGCGGGCGGAACACCGGGGAGCTGTTTTTT.

CDR3: CASSLWGGNIQYF. The CDR3 DNA reads as TGCGCCAGCTCCTTGTGGGGGGGCAACATTCAGTACTTC. This sequence joins TRBV5-1 and TRBJ2-4; TRBD2 might be the D (7 bases). CDR3 length equals 13 residues. CDR1 and CDR2 from the germline V gene are SGHRS and YFSETQ. Between the trimmed V and J ends, which lost 7 bases and 7 bases, there was a span of 15 bases. Using reference TRBV5-1 and TRBJ2-4 for the parts outside the CDR3, the full variable domain is KAGVTQTPRYLIKTRGQQVTLSCSPISGHRSVSWYQQTPGQGLQFLFEYFSETQRNKGNFPGRFSGRQFSNSRSEMNVSTLELGDSALYLCASSLWGGNIQYFGAGTRLSVL.

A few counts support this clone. The CDR3 loop is CASSVSGGYGETQYF. Here the CDR3 DNA reads TGCGCCAGCAGTGTCAGCGGGGGGTACGGAGAGACCCAGTACTTC. The chain couples TRBV10-2 to TRBJ2-5, with 9 bases matching TRBD2. V was clipped by 4 bases and J by 4 bases; unmatched bases: 7. The CDR3 totals 15 residues. Germline CDR1 WSHSY, CDR2 SAAADI.

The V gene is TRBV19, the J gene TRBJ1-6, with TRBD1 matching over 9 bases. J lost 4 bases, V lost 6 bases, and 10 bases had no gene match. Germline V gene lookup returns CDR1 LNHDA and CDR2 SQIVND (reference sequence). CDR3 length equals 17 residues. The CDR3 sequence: CASSQGQGFRYNSPLHF. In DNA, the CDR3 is TGTGCCAGTAGCCAGGGACAGGGTTTTCGTTATAATTCACCCCTCCACTTT.

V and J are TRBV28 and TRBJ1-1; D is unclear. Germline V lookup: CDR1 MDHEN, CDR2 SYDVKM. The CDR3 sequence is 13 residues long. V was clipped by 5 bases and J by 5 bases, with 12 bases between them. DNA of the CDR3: TGTGCCAGCAGTATAGGCCGGAGGACTGAAGCTTTCTTT. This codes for CASSIGRRTEAFF.

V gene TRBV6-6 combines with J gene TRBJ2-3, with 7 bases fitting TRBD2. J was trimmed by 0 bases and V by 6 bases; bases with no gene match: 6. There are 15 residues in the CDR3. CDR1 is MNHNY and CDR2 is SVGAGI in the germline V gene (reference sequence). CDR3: CASRSTGLSTDTQYF. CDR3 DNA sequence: TGTGCCAGCAGATCTACGGGACTAAGCACAGATACGCAGTATTTT.

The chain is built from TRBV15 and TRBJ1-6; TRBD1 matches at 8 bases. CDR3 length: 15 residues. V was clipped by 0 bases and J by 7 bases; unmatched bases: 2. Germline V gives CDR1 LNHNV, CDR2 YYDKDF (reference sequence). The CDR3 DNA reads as TGTGCCACCAGCAGAGATTGGGACAGGAATTCACCCCTCCACTTT. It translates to CATSRDWDRNSPLHF.

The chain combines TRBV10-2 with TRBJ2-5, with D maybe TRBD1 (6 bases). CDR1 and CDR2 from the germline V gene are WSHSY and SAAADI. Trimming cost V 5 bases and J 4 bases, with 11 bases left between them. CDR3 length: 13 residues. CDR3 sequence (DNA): TGCGCCAGCAGTAAACAGGGAGCAGAGACCCAGTACTTC. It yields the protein CASSKQGAETQYF.

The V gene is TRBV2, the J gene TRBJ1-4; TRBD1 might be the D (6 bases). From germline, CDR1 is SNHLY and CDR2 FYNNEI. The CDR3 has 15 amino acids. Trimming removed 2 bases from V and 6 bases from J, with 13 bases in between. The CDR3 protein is CASSERRGGDEKLFF. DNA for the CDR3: TGTGCCAGCAGTGAAAGGAGGGGGGGGGATGAAAAACTGTTTTTT.

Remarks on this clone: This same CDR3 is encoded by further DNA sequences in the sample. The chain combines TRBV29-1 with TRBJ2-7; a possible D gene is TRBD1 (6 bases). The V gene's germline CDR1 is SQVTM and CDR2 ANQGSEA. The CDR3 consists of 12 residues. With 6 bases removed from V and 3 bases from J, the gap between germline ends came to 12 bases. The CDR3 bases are TGCAGCGTGGCCGGGACAAGCTACGAGCAGTACTTC. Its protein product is CSVAGTSYEQYF.

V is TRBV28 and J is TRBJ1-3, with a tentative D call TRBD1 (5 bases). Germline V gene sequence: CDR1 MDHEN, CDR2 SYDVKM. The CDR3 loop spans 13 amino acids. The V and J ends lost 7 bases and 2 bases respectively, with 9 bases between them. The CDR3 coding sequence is TGTGCCAGCATCTCAGGGACTGGAAACACCATATATTTT. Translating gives CASISGTGNTIYF. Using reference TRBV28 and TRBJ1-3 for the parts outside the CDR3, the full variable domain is DVKVTQSSRYLVKRTGEKVFLECVQDMDHENMFWYRQDPGLGLRLIYFSYDVKMKEKGDIPEGYSVSREKKERFSLILESASTNQTSMYLCASISGTGNTIYFGEGSWLTVV.

The DNA of the CDR3 is TGTGCCTGGAGTTTCCGACGGAGCTCTGGAAACACCATATATTTT. Its translation: CAWSFRRSSGNTIYF. The chain couples TRBV30 to TRBJ1-3; D not resolved. This CDR3 is 15 amino acids long. Germline values: CDR1 GTSNPN, CDR2 SVGIG (reference sequence). V lost 2 bases and J 0 bases, leaving 11 bases between the germline ends.

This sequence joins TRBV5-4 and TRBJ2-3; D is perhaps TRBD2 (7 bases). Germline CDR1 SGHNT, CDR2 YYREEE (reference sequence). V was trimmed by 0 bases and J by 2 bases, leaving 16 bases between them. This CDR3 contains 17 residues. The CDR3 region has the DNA TGTGCCAGCAGCTTGGGGGGGGCGGGGGCGATCACAGATACGCAGTATTTT. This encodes CASSLGGAGAITDTQYF.

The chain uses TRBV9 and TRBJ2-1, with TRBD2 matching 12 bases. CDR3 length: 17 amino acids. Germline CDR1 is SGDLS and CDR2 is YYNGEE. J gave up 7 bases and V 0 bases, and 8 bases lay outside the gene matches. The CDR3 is CASSVAGASGGANEQFF. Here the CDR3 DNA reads TGTGCCAGCAGCGTAGCTGGAGCTAGCGGGGGGGCTAATGAGCAGTTCTTC.